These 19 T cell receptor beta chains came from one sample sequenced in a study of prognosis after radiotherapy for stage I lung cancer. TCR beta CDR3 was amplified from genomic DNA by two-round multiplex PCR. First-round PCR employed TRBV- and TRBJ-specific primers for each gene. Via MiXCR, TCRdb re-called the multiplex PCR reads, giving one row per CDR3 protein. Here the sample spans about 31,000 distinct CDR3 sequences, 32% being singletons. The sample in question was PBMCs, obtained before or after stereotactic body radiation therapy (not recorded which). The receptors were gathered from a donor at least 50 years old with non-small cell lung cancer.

The CDR3 DNA follows: TGCAGCGTTAGGACAGATAACACTGAAGCTTTCTTT. Its translation: CSVRTDNTEAFF. The V call is TRBV29-1, the J call TRBJ1-1, with D perhaps TRBD1 (6 bases). Trimming took 5 bases from V and 2 from J, leaving 9 bases between them. CDR1 is SQVTM, CDR2 ANQGSEA, per germline. The CDR3 is 12 residues long.

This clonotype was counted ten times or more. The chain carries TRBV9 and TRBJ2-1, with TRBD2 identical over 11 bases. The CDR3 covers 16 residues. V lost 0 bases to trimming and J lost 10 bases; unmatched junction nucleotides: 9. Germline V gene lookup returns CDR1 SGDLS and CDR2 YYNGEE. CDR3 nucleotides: TGTGCCAGCAGCGTAGCGGGTAGCGGGAGGGCCTGGGAGCAGTTCTTC. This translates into CASSVAGSGRAWEQFF. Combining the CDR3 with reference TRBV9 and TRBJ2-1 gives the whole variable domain DSGVTQTPKHLITATGQRVTLRCSPRSGDLSVYWYQQSLDQGLQFLIQYYNGEERAKGNILERFSAQQFPDLHSELNLSSLELGDSALYFCASSVAGSGRAWEQFFGPGTRLTVL.

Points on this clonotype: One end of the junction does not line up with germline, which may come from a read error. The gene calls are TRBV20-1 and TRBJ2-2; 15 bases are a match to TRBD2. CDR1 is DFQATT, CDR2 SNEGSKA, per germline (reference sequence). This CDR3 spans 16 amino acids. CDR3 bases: TGCAGTGCTCTCGGGACTAGCGGGAGGTACACCGGGGAGTTGTTTTTT. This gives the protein CSALGTSGRYTGELFF.

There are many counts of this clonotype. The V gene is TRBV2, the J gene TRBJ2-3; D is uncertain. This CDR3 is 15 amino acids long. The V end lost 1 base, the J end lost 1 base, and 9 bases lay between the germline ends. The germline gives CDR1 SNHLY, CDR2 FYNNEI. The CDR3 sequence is CASSEVRGGTDTQYF. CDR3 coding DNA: TGTGCCAGCAGTGAAGTCAGAGGTGGCACAGATACGCAGTATTTT.

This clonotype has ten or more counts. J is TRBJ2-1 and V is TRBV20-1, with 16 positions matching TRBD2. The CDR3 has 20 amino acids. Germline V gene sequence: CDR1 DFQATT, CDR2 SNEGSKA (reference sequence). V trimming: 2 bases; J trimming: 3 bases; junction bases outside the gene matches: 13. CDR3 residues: CSARSRDGTSGRAFYNEQFF. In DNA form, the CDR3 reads TGCAGTGCTAGATCGCGGGACGGGACTAGCGGGAGGGCCTTCTACAATGAGCAGTTCTTC.

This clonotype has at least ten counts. Written as DNA, the CDR3 is TGTGCCAGCAGACAGGGGGCGGCCTACGAGCAGTACTTC. Translation: CASRQGAAYEQYF. The V and J genes are TRBV12-3 or TRBV12-4 and TRBJ2-7; 9 bases align to TRBD1. Trimming removed 6 bases from V and 2 bases from J; junction bases left unmatched: 2. The CDR3 has 13 residues.

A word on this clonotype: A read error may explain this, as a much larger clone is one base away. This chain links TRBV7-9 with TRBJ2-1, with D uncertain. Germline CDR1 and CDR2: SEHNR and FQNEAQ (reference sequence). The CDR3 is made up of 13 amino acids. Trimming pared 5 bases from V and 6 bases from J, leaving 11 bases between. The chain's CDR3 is CASSLIIGNEQFF. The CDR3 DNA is TGTGCCAGCAGCCTCATCATAGGCAATGAGCAGTTCTTC.

The CDR3 is CASSKQSGTSGDTQYF. The CDR3 coding sequence is TGTGCCAGCAGCAAACAATCCGGGACTAGCGGAGATACGCAGTATTTT. The V and J genes are TRBV7-2 and TRBJ2-3; 11 bases align to TRBD2. Per germline, CDR1 SGHTA and CDR2 FQGNSA. The CDR3 totals 16 residues. V lost 5 bases, J lost 5 bases, and 9 bases stayed unmatched. Filled out from reference TRBV7-2 and TRBJ2-3, the complete variable domain reads GAGVSQSPSNKVTEKGKDVELRCDPISGHTALYWYRQSLGQGLEFLIYFQGNSAPDKSGLPSDRFSAERTGGSVSTLTIQRTQQEDSAVYLCASSKQSGTSGDTQYFGPGTRLTVL.

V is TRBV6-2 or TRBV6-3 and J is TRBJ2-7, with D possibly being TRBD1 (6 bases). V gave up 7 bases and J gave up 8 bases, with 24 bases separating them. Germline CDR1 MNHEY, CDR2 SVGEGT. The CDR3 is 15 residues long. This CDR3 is CASMIVRAEGVKQYF. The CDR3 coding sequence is TGTGCCAGCATGATCGTGCGGGCAGAGGGGGTGAAGCAGTACTTC.

The CDR3 is CASSRVGANYGYTF. CDR3 in DNA: TGTGCCAGCAGTCGGGTTGGTGCTAACTATGGCTACACCTTC. V is TRBV6-1 and J is TRBJ1-2; D gene ambiguous. The CDR3 is made up of 14 amino acids. The germline V gene has CDR1 MNHNS and CDR2 SASEGT. V was trimmed by 5 bases and J by 0 bases, leaving 10 bases between them.

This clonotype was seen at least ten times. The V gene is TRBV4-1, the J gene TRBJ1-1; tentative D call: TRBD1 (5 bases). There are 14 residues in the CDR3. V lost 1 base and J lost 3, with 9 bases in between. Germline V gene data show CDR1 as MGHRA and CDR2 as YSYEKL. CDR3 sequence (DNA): TGCGCCAGCAGCCAAGCAGGGCTTCACACTGAAGCTTTCTTT. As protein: CASSQAGLHTEAFF.

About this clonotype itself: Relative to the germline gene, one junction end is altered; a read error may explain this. The CDR3 nucleotides are TGTGCCATCGGACGGGAAGCGAACACCGGGGAGCCGTTTTTT. Residues: CAIGREANTGEPFF. The chain carries TRBV7-9 and TRBJ2-2; weak D call: TRBD2 (5 bases). The CDR3 extends over 14 amino acids. Germline V CDR1 and CDR2: SEHNR, FQNEAQ (reference sequence).

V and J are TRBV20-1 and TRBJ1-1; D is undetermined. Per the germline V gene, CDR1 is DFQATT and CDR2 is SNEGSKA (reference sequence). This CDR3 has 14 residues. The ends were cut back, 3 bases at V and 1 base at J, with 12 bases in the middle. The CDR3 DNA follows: TGCAGTGCTAGTATTTCGGTCGGGAACACTGAAGCTTTCTTT. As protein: CSASISVGNTEAFF.

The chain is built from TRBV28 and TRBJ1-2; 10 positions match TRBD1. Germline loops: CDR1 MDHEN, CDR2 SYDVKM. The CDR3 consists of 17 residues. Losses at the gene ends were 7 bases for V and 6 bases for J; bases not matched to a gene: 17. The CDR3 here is CASNLDLRDRGMDGYTF. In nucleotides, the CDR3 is TGTGCCAGCAATTTGGACCTCCGGGACAGGGGTATGGATGGCTACACCTTC.

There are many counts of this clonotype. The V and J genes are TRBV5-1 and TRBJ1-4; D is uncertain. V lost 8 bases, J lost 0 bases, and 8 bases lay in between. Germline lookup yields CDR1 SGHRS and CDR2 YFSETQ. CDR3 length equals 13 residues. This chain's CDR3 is CASSFATNEKLFF. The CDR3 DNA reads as TGCGCCAGTTCTTTTGCAACTAATGAAAAACTGTTTTTT.

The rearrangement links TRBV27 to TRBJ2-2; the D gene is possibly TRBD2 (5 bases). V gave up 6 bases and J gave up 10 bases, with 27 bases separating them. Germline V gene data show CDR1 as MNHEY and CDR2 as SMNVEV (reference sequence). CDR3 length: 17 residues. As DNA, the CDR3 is TGTGCCAGCAGGAGACTATTTGGGCCCTCGGGCACCTTGGAGCTGTTTTTT. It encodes CASRRLFGPSGTLELFF.

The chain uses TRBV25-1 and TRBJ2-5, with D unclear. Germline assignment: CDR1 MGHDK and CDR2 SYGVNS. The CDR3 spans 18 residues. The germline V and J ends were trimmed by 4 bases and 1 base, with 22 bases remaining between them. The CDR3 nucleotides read TGTGCCAGCAGTGCCCTCAGCTATGGCGGAGTGGGCCAAGAGACCCAGTACTTC. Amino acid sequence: CASSALSYGGVGQETQYF. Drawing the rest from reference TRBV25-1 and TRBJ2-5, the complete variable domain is EADIYQTPRYLVIGTGKKITLECSQTMGHDKMYWYQQDPGMELHLIHYSYGVNSTEKGDLSSESTVSRIRTEHFPLTLESARPSHTSQYLCASSALSYGGVGQETQYFGPGTRLLVL.

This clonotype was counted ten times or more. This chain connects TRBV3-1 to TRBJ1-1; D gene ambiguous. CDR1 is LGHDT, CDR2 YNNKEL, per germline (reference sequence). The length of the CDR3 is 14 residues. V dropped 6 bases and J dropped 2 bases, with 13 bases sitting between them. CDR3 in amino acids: CASRHLGRNTEAFF. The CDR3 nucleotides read TGTGCCAGCAGACACCTCGGGAGAAACACTGAAGCTTTCTTT.

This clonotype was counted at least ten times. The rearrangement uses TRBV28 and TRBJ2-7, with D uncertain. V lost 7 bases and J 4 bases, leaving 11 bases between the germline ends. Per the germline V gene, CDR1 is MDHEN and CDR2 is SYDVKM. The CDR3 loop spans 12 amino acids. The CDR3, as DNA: TGTGCCAGCAACTTAGTCCCATACGAGCAGTACTTC. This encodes CASNLVPYEQYF.